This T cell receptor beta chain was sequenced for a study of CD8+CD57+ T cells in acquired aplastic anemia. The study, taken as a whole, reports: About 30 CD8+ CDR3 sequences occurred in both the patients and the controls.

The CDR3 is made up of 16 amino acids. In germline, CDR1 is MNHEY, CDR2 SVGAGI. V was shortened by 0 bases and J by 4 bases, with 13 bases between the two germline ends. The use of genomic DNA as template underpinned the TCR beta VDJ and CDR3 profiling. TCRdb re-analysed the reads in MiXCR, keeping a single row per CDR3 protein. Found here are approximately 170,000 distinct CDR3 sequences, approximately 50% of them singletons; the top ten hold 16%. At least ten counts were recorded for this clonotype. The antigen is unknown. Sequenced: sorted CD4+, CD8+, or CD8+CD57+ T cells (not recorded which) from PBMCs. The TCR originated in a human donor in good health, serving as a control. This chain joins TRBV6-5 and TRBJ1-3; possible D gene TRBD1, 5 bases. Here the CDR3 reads CASSYSKGQAGNTIYF. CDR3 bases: TGTGCCAGCAGTTACTCGAAGGGGCAAGCGGGAAACACCATATATTTT.